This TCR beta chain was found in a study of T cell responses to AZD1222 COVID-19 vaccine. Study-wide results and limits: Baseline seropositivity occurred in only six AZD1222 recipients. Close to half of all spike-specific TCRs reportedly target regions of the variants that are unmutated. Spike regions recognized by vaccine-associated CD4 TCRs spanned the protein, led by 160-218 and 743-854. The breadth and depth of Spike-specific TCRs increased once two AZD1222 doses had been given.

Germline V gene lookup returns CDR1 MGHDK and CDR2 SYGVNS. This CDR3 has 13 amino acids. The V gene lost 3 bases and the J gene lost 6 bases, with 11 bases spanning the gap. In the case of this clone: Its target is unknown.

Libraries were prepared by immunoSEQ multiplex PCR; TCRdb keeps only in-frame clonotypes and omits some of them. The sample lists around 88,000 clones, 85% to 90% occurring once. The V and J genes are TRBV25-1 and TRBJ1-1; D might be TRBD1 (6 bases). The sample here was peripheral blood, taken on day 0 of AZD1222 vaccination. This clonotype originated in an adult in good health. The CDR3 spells CASSDRGVSEAFF. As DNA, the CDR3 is TGTGCCAGCAGTGACAGGGGAGTCTCTGAAGCTTTCTTT.